These 29 T cell receptor beta chains came from one sample sequenced in a study of blood T cell repertoires in COVID-19. Measured with immunoSEQ multiplex PCR; TCRdb has only the in-frame clones, and not every one. This table has about 160,000 clones, approximately 87% appearing once. The sequencing sample was made of PBMCs or T cells enriched from blood (not recorded which). These receptors were taken from a woman aged 45-65 years who had recovered from COVID-19.

The chain combines TRBV7-9 with TRBJ2-7, with 9 bases aligning to TRBD1. This CDR3 is built from 13 residues. V shed 4 bases and J 5 bases; nucleotides not matched to a gene: 3. CDR1 and CDR2 from the germline V gene are SEHNR and FQNEAQ (reference sequence). CDR3 residues: CASSWGQGHEQYF. CDR3 nucleotides: TGTGCCAGCAGCTGGGGACAGGGTCACGAGCAGTACTTC. The full variable domain, with the rest looked up from reference TRBV7-9 and TRBJ2-7, is DTGVSQNPRHKITKRGQNVTFRCDPISEHNRLYWYRQTLGQGPEFLTYFQNEAQLEKSRLLSDRFSAERPKGSFSTLEIQRTEQGDSAMYLCASSWGQGHEQYFGPGTRLTVT.

The chain combines TRBV6-5 with TRBJ1-2; D is possibly TRBD1 (5 bases). The CDR3 is made up of 15 amino acids. Between the trimmed V and J ends, which lost 4 bases and 8 bases, there was a span of 20 bases. The germline V gene encodes CDR1 MNHEY and CDR2 SVGAGI. CDR3 bases: TGTGCCAGCAGTTCACCCCGGGGGACTGGGAGAGGCTACACCTTC. Protein product: CASSSPRGTGRGYTF.

The V call is TRBV9, the J call TRBJ2-7; a possible D gene is TRBD2 (6 bases). V lost 0 bases, J lost 2 bases, and 12 bases lay in between. The CDR3 length is 15 residues. From germline, CDR1 is SGDLS and CDR2 YYNGEE. CDR3 sequence reads: CASSVGGAGTYEQYF. Here the CDR3 DNA reads TGTGCCAGCAGCGTAGGGGGCGCGGGAACCTACGAGCAGTACTTC. Full variable domain (rest looked up from reference TRBV9 and TRBJ2-7): DSGVTQTPKHLITATGQRVTLRCSPRSGDLSVYWYQQSLDQGLQFLIQYYNGEERAKGNILERFSAQQFPDLHSELNLSSLELGDSALYFCASSVGGAGTYEQYFGPGTRLTVT.

The rearrangement joins TRBV5-1 to TRBJ2-7, with 7 positions matching TRBD1. The V gene end was trimmed by 1 base and the J gene end by 5 bases; junction bases not matched to a gene: 6. The CDR3 length is 14 residues. Germline loops: CDR1 SGHRS, CDR2 YFSETQ. This CDR3 is CASSLIQGSHEQYF. CDR3 DNA sequence: TGCGCCAGCAGCTTGATACAGGGGTCCCACGAGCAGTACTTC.

This clone was detected many times. Other DNA sequences within the sample encode an identical CDR3. The chain combines TRBV19 with TRBJ1-1; TRBD1 agrees at 7 bases. V lost 5 bases, J lost 2 bases, and 5 bases stayed unmatched. The CDR3 loop spans 14 amino acids. Looked up from germline, CDR1 is LNHDA and CDR2 is SQIVND (reference sequence). This CDR3 reads CASSPQGQNTEAFF. The CDR3 DNA reads as TGTGCCAGTAGTCCACAGGGGCAAAACACTGAAGCTTTCTTT.

The chain uses TRBV19 and TRBJ1-1, with D unclear. The V and J ends lost 2 bases and 6 bases respectively, with 10 bases between them. This CDR3 has 13 residues. CDR1 and CDR2 (germline): LNHDA, SQIVND (reference sequence). CDR3 sequence: CASSISRPSEAFF. For the CDR3, the DNA is TGTGCCAGTAGTATAAGCAGGCCCTCTGAAGCTTTCTTT.

The chain uses TRBV5-1 and TRBJ1-2; TRBD1 might be the D (6 bases). Germline V gene data show CDR1 as SGHRS and CDR2 as YFSETQ. Trimming cost V 4 bases and J 1 base, with 20 bases left between them. The CDR3 loop spans 17 amino acids. The CDR3 DNA is TGCGCCAGCAGCGGGGGACCAGGGGATGCCCGTAACTATGGCTACACCTTC. It encodes CASSGGPGDARNYGYTF.

J is TRBJ2-4 and V is TRBV10-3; 9 nucleotides match TRBD1. The CDR3 is 15 residues long. V dropped 0 bases and J dropped 5; count of bases not matched to a gene: 2. The germline CDR1 and CDR2 sequences are ENHRY and SYGVKD. The chain's CDR3 is CAISESDRGENIQYF. DNA of the CDR3: TGTGCCATCAGTGAGTCTGACAGGGGGGAAAACATTCAGTACTTC.

The chain couples TRBV12-3 or TRBV12-4 to TRBJ1-1; weak D call: TRBD1 (6 bases). CDR3 length: 13 amino acids. The V and J ends lost 5 bases and 2 bases respectively, with 9 bases between them. This chain's CDR3 is CASSTDSNTEAFF. CDR3 nucleotide sequence: TGTGCCAGCAGTACGGACAGTAACACTGAAGCTTTCTTT.

The CDR3 nucleotides are TGTGCCAGCAGCCAAGTGCAGGGAACTGAAGCTTTCTTT. Translating it yields CASSQVQGTEAFF. V and J are TRBV3-1 (or the pseudogene TRBV3-2) and TRBJ1-1; tentatively, D is TRBD1 (5 bases). CDR3 length: 13 residues. Trimming took 1 base from V and 5 from J, leaving 8 bases between them. Germline loops: CDR1 LGHDT, CDR2 YNNKEL (reference sequence).

This sequence joins TRBV6-2 or TRBV6-3 and TRBJ1-4; D remains ambiguous. The CDR3 runs 14 residues. Per germline, CDR1 MNHEY and CDR2 SVGEGT. Trimming took off 4 bases at V and 3 bases at J, with 9 bases between the two ends. The DNA for the CDR3 is TGTGCCAGCAGTTCGGGTGGTGCTAATGAAAAACTGTTTTTT. Its translation is CASSSGGANEKLFF.

The gene calls are TRBV15 and TRBJ2-4; D possibly corresponds to TRBD2 (5 bases). Germline CDR1 is LNHNV and CDR2 is YYDKDF (reference sequence). Trimming cost V 0 bases and J 8 bases, with 11 bases left between them. The CDR3 has 14 amino acids. CDR3 coding DNA: TGTGCCACCAGCAGAGACCGGGTCGGGGACATTCAGTACTTC. Translation gives CATSRDRVGDIQYF.

The rearrangement joins TRBV5-4 to TRBJ1-2, with no clear D. CDR1 SGHNT and CDR2 YYREEE come from the germline V gene (reference sequence). The V gene lost 1 base and the J gene lost 2 bases, with 6 bases spanning the gap. There are 13 residues in the CDR3. The CDR3 sequence: CASSLTLNYGYTF. Here the CDR3 DNA reads TGTGCCAGCAGCTTGACACTAAACTATGGCTACACCTTC.

This chain connects TRBV7-3 to TRBJ1-2; D is perhaps TRBD1 (6 bases). The CDR3 has 16 amino acids. Trimming took off 0 bases at V and 3 bases at J, with 14 bases between the two ends. Germline CDR1 reads SGHTA; CDR2 reads FQGTGA. The CDR3, as DNA: TGTGCCAGCAGCTTAACGGCAGGGGCCAGAGACTATGGCTACACCTTC. Translation: CASSLTAGARDYGYTF.

The J gene is TRBJ2-3, the V gene TRBV24-1; maybe TRBD1 (6 bases). Germline V gene sequence: CDR1 KGHDR, CDR2 SFDVKD. The CDR3 length is 15 residues. V was shortened by 4 bases and J by 0 bases, with 10 bases between the two germline ends. CDR3 loop: CATSDLGHSTDTQYF. In DNA form, the CDR3 reads TGTGCCACCAGTGACTTGGGACATAGCACAGATACGCAGTATTTT.

The chain carries TRBV18 and TRBJ2-4, with D maybe TRBD2 (5 bases). CDR1 is KGHSH and CDR2 is LQKENI in the germline V gene. The CDR3 runs to 15 residues. Trimming took off 4 bases at V and 0 bases at J, with 10 bases between the two ends. The CDR3 nucleotides read TGTGCCAGCTCACGGGAGCGATTAGCCAAAAACATTCAGTACTTC. Its protein is CASSRERLAKNIQYF.

J is TRBJ2-7 and V is TRBV6-5; no firm D call. The CDR3 runs 14 residues. The V gene lost 6 bases and the J gene lost 0 bases, with 12 bases spanning the gap. Germline V lookup: CDR1 MNHEY, CDR2 SVGAGI. CDR3 coding DNA: TGTGCCAGCAGGCGTCGATCTAGCTCCTACGAGCAGTACTTC. Translating it yields CASRRRSSSYEQYF.

The V gene is TRBV6-2 or TRBV6-3, the J gene TRBJ1-5, with 8 bases lining up with TRBD1. V lost 4 bases, J lost 6 bases, and 14 bases stayed unmatched. This CDR3 is built from 17 residues. CDR1 is MNHEY and CDR2 is SVGEGT in the germline V gene. This CDR3 is CASSSSISDRVGQPQHF. In DNA, the CDR3 is TGTGCCAGCAGTTCCTCGATTTCGGACAGGGTCGGTCAGCCCCAGCATTTT.

The gene calls are TRBV5-1 and TRBJ2-7; D is uncertain. This CDR3 is built from 14 residues. Trimming removed 2 bases from V and 2 bases from J, with 11 bases in between. Germline V gives CDR1 SGHRS, CDR2 YFSETQ. The CDR3 sequence: CASSFSTGPYEQYF. For the CDR3, the DNA is TGCGCCAGCAGCTTCTCGACTGGTCCCTACGAGCAGTACTTC. Variable domain in full (rest from reference TRBV5-1 and TRBJ2-7): KAGVTQTPRYLIKTRGQQVTLSCSPISGHRSVSWYQQTPGQGLQFLFEYFSETQRNKGNFPGRFSGRQFSNSRSEMNVSTLELGDSALYLCASSFSTGPYEQYFGPGTRLTVT.

The chain carries TRBV7-6 and TRBJ1-4; D is perhaps TRBD1 (6 bases). The germline CDR1 and CDR2 sequences are SGHVS and FNYEAQ. The V and J ends lost 2 bases and 3 bases respectively, with 13 bases between them. The CDR3 has 16 residues. DNA of the CDR3: TGTGCCAGCAGCTTATCGGGGGGGGCTGCTAATGAAAAACTGTTTTTT. Its translation is CASSLSGGAANEKLFF.

The chain links TRBV11-2 to TRBJ2-1, with D tentatively TRBD2 (6 bases). The CDR3 is made up of 15 amino acids. CDR1 is SGHAT, CDR2 FQNNGV, per germline. V was trimmed by 5 bases and J by 7 bases, leaving 18 bases between them. CDR3 loop: CASSLTWIGGNEQFF. The CDR3 DNA is TGTGCCAGCAGCCTAACTTGGATCGGAGGGAATGAGCAGTTCTTC.

This clone was observed once. This rearrangement joins TRBV11-2 to TRBJ2-3; a weak D match, TRBD2 (7 bases). Germline CDR1 SGHAT, CDR2 FQNNGV. There are 15 residues in the CDR3. Trimming cost V 3 bases and J 1 base, with 11 bases left between them. The CDR3 is CASSFEGGGTDTQYF. Written as DNA, the CDR3 is TGTGCCAGCAGCTTTGAAGGGGGGGGCACAGATACGCAGTATTTT.

The chain combines TRBV2 with TRBJ2-3; maybe TRBD1 (5 bases). V was trimmed by 6 bases and J by 0 bases, leaving 10 bases between them. The CDR3 runs to 14 residues. CDR1 is SNHLY and CDR2 is FYNNEI in the germline V gene. CDR3 DNA: TGTGCCAGCAGAAAGACAGTTAGCACAGATACGCAGTATTTT. Amino acid sequence: CASRKTVSTDTQYF.

This clone is a singleton in its sample. CDR3 amino acids: CASSLRLSGTDTQYF. CDR3 nucleotide sequence: TGTGCCAGCAGCTTACGCCTAAGTGGCACAGATACGCAGTATTTT. The chain carries TRBV7-3 and TRBJ2-3; D uncertain. Trimming pared 2 bases from V and 1 base from J, leaving 10 bases between. This CDR3 has 15 residues. Germline CDR1 is SGHTA and CDR2 is FQGTGA.

J is TRBJ1-4 and V is TRBV4-1, with 7 bases that match TRBD1. Germline-derived CDR1 and CDR2 are MGHRA and YSYEKL. J lost 5 bases, V lost 3 bases, and 9 bases had no gene match. This CDR3 comprises 16 residues. The CDR3 region has the DNA TGCGCCAGCAGCCACCTCGGACAGGAAAAGAATGAAAAACTGTTTTTT. This translates into CASSHLGQEKNEKLFF.

This chain links TRBV19 with TRBJ2-2; 11 bases are shared with TRBD2. The CDR3 length is 17 residues. Trimming took 6 bases from V and 5 from J; bases not matched to a gene: 11. Germline lookup yields CDR1 LNHDA and CDR2 SQIVND (reference sequence). This CDR3 reads CASSPRRLAGSTGELFF. The DNA of the CDR3 is TGTGCCAGTAGCCCCCGCCGACTAGCGGGGTCGACCGGGGAGCTGTTTTTT.

This chain joins TRBV7-2 and TRBJ1-2, with 8 bases identical to TRBD1. With V trimmed by 6 bases and J by 10 bases, 13 bases remained unmatched. The CDR3 consists of 14 residues. CDR1 SGHTA and CDR2 FQGNSA come from the germline V gene. This CDR3 is CASSPLDREAIYTF. The CDR3, as DNA: TGTGCCAGCAGTCCCCTGGACAGGGAGGCTATCTACACCTTC.

The gene calls are TRBV4-3 and TRBJ2-5; 12 bases line up with TRBD2. The CDR3 sequence is 16 residues long. Germline V gene sequence: CDR1 LGHNA, CDR2 YSLEER. Trimming took 4 bases from V and 2 from J; bases not matched to a gene: 5. The CDR3 loop reads CASSRSGTSGQETQYF. CDR3 DNA sequence: TGCGCCAGCAGCCGCTCCGGGACTAGCGGGCAAGAGACCCAGTACTTC.

This chain uses TRBV19 with TRBJ2-3; no clear D gene. There are 11 residues in the CDR3. CDR1 and CDR2 from the germline V gene are LNHDA and SQIVND (reference sequence). Deletions cut 5 bases from V and 7 bases from J, with 7 bases between. The CDR3 DNA is TGTGCCAGTAGTGTGGAGTATACGCAGTATTTT. Translated: CASSVEYTQYF. Based on the CDR3 plus reference TRBV19 and TRBJ2-3, the full variable domain is DGGITQSPKYLFRKEGQNVTLSCEQNLNHDAMYWYRQDPGQGLRLIYYSQIVNDFQKGDIAEGYSVSREKKESFPLTVTSAQKNPTAFYLCASSVEYTQYFGPGTRLTVL.